These T cell receptor beta chains were read from a single sample in a study of blood T cell repertoires in COVID-19. Assay: immunoSEQ multiplex PCR; the TCRdb copy retains only in-frame clones and omits some. The sample has just over 150,000 clones; less than 85% are singletons. The material sequenced was peripheral blood. These receptors were taken from a human donor with acute or convalescent COVID-19. The donor label of this sample is uncertain. The conserved cysteine and the conserved F or W are not part of the CDR3 here.

J: TRBJ2-2
V: TRBV6-2/TRBV6-3
CDR3: ASSYGLAGTGELF

J: TRBJ2-5
V: TRBV18
CDR3: ASSPIGETQY

J: TRBJ1-1
V: TRBV12-3/TRBV12-4
CDR3: ASSRQGAGEAF

J: TRBJ1-1
V: TRBV30
CDR3: AWSKSGGKAF

J: TRBJ2-3
V: TRBV7-3
CDR3: ASSLTGTSFTDTQY

J: TRBJ1-1
V: TRBV28
CDR3: ASTLGQLNTEAF

J: TRBJ1-2
V: TRBV19
CDR3: ASADNRRYGYT

J: TRBJ1-1
V: TRBV4-1
CDR3: ASSQKQGAGTEAF

J: TRBJ2-1
V: TRBV18
CDR3: ASSRIGGASYNEQF

J: TRBJ2-7
V: TRBV29-1
CDR3: SVEGLTSGARSYEQY

J: TRBJ1-1
V: TRBV7-9
CDR3: ASSLVRSQGDNTEAF

J: TRBJ2-3
V: TRBV10-1
CDR3: ASSDWTASRGADTQY

J: TRBJ2-3
V: TRBV24-1
CDR3: ATSDSSLTGGLTDTQY

J: TRBJ1-2
V: TRBV11-1
CDR3: ASSTGPGDGYT

J: TRBJ2-3
V: TRBV6-6
CDR3: ASSQSSGTSGTDTQY

J: TRBJ1-4
V: TRBV21-1
CDR3: ASGQGGEKLF

J: TRBJ1-5
V: TRBV3-1/TRBV3-2
CDR3: ASSQGQHSNQPQH

J: TRBJ2-2
V: TRBV6-6
CDR3: ASEGLAGTGELF

J: TRBJ2-7
V: TRBV18
CDR3: ASSQTMGLEPEQY

J: TRBJ1-5
V: TRBV5-1
CDR3: ASSLDGRNNQPQH

J: TRBJ1-1
V: TRBV7-9
CDR3: ASSSQQGSAF

J: TRBJ2-7
V: TRBV24-1
CDR3: ATSAGGGSYGEQY

J: TRBJ2-3
V: TRBV6-5
CDR3: ASSYGGLADTQY

J: TRBJ2-3
V: TRBV9
CDR3: ASSFAGTGEGDTQY

J: TRBJ1-6
V: TRBV5-4
CDR3: ASSSAGTGYNSPLH

J: TRBJ2-3
V: TRBV29-1
CDR3: SVGLDKDTQY

J: TRBJ1-6
V: TRBV18
CDR3: ASFAWTGGYNSPLH

J: TRBJ2-3
V: TRBV3-1/TRBV3-2
CDR3: ASSPNPSGGAADTQY

J: TRBJ1-6
V: TRBV5-6
CDR3: ASSLDRGALH

J: TRBJ1-1
V: TRBV12-3/TRBV12-4
CDR3: ASSLQQNTEAF

J: TRBJ1-2
V: TRBV2
CDR3: ASLRDFSLDGYT

J: TRBJ2-3
V: TRBV10-2
CDR3: ASSDKRGGQDTQY

J: TRBJ1-4
V: TRBV7-8
CDR3: ASSLPLSGEKLF

J: TRBJ2-3
V: TRBV7-2
CDR3: ASSFRGAADTQY

J: TRBJ1-1
V: TRBV7-2
CDR3: ASSHPQAVKAF

J: TRBJ2-1
V: TRBV7-2
CDR3: ASSKRWNEQF

J: TRBJ1-5
V: TRBV2
CDR3: ASSDRSANQPQH

J: TRBJ1-6
V: TRBV3-1/TRBV3-2
CDR3: ASSQAAGTGYNSPLH

J: TRBJ1-2
V: TRBV30
CDR3: AWSVKGGGYT

J: TRBJ1-1
V: TRBV5-1
CDR3: ASGFQGARTEAF

J: TRBJ1-2
V: TRBV5-4
CDR3: ASSRGGVQVYGYT

J: TRBJ1-1
V: TRBV6-1
CDR3: ASSEEWGGTEAF

J: TRBJ2-3
V: TRBV2
CDR3: ASSQGRTGSTDTQY

J: TRBJ1-5
V: TRBV11-2
CDR3: ASSLTPGRQPQH

J: TRBJ1-2
V: TRBV7-9
CDR3: ASSLGGTGALYGYT

J: TRBJ2-7
V: TRBV6-5
CDR3: ASSNLAGGREQY

J: TRBJ2-7
V: TRBV18
CDR3: ASSPGTEGYEQY

J: TRBJ2-3
V: TRBV19
CDR3: ASMGAGSTDTQY

J: TRBJ2-3
V: TRBV18
CDR3: ASSPSEVTDTQY

J: TRBJ1-2
V: TRBV11-3
CDR3: ASSLGAGNYGYT

J: TRBJ1-2
V: TRBV10-3
CDR3: AISDGGAQGYGYT

J: TRBJ1-4
V: TRBV5-6
CDR3: ASSLLQGTNEKLF

J: TRBJ1-5
V: TRBV7-2
CDR3: ASSVRQGSGNQPQH